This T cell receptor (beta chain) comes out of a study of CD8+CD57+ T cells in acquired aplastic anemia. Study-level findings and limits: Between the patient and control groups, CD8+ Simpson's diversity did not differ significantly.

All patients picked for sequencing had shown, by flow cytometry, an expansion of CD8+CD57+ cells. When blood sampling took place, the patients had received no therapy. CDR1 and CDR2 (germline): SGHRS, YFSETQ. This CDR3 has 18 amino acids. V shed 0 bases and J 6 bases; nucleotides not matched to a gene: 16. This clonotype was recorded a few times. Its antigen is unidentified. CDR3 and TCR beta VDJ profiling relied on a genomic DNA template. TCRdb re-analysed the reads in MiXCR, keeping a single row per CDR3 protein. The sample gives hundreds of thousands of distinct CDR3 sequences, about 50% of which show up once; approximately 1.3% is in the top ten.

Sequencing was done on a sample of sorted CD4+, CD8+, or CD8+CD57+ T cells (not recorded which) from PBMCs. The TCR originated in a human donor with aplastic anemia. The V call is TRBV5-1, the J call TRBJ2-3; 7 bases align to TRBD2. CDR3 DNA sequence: TGCGCCAGCAGCTTGGCCGGACTAGATCAGAACACCGGGGATACGCAGTATTTT. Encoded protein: CASSLAGLDQNTGDTQYF.